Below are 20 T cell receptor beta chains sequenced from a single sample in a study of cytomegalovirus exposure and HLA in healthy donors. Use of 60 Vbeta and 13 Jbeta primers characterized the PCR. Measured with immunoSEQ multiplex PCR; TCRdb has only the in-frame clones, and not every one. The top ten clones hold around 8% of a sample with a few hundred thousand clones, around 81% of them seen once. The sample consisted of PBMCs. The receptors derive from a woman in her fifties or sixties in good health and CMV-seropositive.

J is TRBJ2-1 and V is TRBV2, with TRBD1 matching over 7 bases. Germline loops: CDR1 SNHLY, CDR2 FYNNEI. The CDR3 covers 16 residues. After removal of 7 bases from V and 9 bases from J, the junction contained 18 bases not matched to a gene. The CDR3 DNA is TGTGCCAGCATAAAGGGGGCGTCGGTTGGTGGGGGTGAGCAGTTCTTC. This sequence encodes CASIKGASVGGGEQFF.

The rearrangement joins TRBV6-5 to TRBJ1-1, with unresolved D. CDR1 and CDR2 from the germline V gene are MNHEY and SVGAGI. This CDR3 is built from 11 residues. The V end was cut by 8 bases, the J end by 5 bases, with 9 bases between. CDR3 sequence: CASGVRTEAFF. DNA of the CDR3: TGTGCCAGCGGAGTTCGAACTGAAGCTTTCTTT.

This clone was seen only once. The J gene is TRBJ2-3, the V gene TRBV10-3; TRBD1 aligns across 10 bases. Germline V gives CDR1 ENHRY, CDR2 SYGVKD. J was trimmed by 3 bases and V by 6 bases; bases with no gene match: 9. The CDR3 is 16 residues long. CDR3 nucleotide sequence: TGTGCCATCAGCCCCTTACCGGGACAGGGGACAGATACGCAGTATTTT. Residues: CAISPLPGQGTDTQYF.

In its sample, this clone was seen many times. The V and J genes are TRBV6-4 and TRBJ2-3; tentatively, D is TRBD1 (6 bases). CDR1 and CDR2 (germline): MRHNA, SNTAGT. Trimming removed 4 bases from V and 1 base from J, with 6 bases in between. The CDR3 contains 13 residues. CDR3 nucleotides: TGTGCCAGCAGTGCAGGGGGCACAGATACGCAGTATTTT. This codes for CASSAGGTDTQYF.

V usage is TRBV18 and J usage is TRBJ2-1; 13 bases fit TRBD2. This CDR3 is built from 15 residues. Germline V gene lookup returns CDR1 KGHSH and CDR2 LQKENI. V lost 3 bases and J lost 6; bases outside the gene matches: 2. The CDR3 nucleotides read TGTGCCAGCTCACCTACTAGCGGGAGGGGCAATGAGCAGTTCTTC. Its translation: CASSPTSGRGNEQFF.

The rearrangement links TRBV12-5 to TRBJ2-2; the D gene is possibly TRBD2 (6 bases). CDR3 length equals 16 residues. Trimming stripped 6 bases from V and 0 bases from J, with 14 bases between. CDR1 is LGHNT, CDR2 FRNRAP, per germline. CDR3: CASGPDWTTNTGELFF. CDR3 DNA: TGTGCTAGTGGCCCCGATTGGACTACGAACACCGGGGAGCTGTTTTTT.

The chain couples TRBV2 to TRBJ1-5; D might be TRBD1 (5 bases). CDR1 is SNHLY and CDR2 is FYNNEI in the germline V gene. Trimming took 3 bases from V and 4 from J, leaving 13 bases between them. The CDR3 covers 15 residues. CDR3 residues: CASSDGQGGNQPQHF. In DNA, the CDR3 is TGTGCCAGCAGTGATGGGCAGGGAGGGAATCAGCCCCAGCATTTT. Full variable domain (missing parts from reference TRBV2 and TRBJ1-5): EPEVTQTPSHQVTQMGQEVILRCVPISNHLYFYWYRQILGQKVEFLVSFYNNEISEKSEIFDDQFSVERPDGSNFTLKIRSTKLEDSAMYFCASSDGQGGNQPQHFGDGTRLSIL.

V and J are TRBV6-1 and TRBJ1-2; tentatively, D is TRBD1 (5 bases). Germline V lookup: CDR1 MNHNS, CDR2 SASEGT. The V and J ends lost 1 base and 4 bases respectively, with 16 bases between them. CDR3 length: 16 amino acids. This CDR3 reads CASSEVLAGHAYGYTF. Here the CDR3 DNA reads TGTGCCAGCAGTGAAGTACTGGCAGGGCATGCCTATGGCTACACCTTC.

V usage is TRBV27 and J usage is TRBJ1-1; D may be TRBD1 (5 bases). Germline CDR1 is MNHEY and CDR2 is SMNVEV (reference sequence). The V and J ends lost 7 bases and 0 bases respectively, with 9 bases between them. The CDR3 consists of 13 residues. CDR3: CASTSTVNTEAFF. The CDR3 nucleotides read TGTGCCAGCACCTCGACAGTGAACACTGAAGCTTTCTTT.

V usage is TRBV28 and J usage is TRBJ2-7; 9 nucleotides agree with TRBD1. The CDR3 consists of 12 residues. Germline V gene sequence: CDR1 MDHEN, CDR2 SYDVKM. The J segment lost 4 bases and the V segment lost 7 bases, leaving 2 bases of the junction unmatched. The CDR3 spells CASTGTGYEQYF. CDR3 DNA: TGTGCCAGCACCGGGACAGGGTACGAGCAGTACTTC.

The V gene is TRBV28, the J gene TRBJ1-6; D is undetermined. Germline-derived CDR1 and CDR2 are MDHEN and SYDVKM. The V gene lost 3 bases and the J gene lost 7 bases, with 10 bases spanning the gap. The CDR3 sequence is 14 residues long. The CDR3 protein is CASSFAGMNSPLHF. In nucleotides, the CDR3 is TGTGCCAGCAGTTTCGCGGGGATGAATTCACCCCTCCACTTT.

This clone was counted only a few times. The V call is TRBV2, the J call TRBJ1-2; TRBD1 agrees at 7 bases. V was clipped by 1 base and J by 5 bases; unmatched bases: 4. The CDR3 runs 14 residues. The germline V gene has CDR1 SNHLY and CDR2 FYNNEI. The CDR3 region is CASSEGTGGYGYTF. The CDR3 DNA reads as TGTGCCAGCAGTGAAGGGACAGGCGGTTATGGCTACACCTTC.

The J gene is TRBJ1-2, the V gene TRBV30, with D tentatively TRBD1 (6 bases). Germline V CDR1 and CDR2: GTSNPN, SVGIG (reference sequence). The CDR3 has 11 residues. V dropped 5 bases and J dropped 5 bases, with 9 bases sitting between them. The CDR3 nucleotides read TGTGCCTGGGTACAGGGTTATGGCTACACCTTC. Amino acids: CAWVQGYGYTF.

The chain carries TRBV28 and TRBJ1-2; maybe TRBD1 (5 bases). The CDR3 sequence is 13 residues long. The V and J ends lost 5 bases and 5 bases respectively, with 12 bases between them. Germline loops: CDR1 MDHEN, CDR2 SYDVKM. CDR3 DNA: TGTGCCAGCAGTCGCAGGGAGGGATATGGCTACACCTTC. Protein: CASSRREGYGYTF.

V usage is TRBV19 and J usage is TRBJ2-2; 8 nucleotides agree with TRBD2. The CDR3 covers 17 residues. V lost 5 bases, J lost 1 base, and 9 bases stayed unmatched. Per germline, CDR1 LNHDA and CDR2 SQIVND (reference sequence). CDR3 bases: TGTGCCAGTAGTCACGGTAGCGGGAATCTGAACACCGGGGAGCTGTTTTTT. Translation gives CASSHGSGNLNTGELFF.

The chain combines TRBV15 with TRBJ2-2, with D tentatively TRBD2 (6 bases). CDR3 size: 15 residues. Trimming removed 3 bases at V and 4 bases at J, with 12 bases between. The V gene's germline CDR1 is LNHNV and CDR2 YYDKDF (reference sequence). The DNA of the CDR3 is TGTGCCACCAGCAGGCCCGGGACTCTCACCGGGGAGCTGTTTTTT. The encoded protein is CATSRPGTLTGELFF.

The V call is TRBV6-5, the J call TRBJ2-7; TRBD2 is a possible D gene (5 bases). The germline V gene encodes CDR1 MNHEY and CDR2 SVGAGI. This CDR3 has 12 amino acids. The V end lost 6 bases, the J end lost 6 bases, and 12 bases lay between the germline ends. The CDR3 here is CASRSAGGEQYF. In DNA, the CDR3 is TGTGCCAGCAGAAGCGCAGGAGGCGAGCAGTACTTC.

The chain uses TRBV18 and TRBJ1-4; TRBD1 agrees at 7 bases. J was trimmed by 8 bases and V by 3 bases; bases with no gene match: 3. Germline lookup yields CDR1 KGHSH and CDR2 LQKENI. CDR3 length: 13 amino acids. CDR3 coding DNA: TGTGCCAGCTCACCGTTGACAGGGGAAAAACTGTTTTTT. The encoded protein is CASSPLTGEKLFF.

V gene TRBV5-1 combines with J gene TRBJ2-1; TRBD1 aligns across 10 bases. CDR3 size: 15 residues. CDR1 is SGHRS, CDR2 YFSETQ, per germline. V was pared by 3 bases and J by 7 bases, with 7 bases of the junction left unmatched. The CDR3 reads CASSWGTGVRNEQFF. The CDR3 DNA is TGCGCCAGCAGCTGGGGGACAGGGGTAAGGAATGAGCAGTTCTTC.

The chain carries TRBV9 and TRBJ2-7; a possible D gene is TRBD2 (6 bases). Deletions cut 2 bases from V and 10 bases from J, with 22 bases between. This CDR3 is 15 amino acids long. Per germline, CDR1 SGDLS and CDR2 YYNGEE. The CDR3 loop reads CASSVSRAPAGIQYF. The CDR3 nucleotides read TGTGCCAGCAGCGTCTCAAGGGCCCCTGCGGGGATCCAGTACTTC.